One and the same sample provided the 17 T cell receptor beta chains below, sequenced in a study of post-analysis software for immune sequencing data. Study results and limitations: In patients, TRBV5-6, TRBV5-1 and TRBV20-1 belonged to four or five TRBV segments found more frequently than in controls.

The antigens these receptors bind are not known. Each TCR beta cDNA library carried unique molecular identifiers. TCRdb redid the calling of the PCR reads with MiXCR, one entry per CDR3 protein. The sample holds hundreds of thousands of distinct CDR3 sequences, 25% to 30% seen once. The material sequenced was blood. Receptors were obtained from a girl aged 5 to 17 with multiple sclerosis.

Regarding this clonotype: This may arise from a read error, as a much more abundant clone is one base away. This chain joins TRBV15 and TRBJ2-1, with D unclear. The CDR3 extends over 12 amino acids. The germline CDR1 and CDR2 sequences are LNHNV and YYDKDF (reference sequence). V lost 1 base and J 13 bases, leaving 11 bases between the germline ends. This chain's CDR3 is CATSRVRETQFF. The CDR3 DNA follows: TGTGCCACCAGCAGAGTACGTGAGACCCAGTTCTTC. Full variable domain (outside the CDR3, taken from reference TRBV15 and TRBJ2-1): DAMVIQNPRYQVTQFGKPVTLSCSQTLNHNVMYWYQQKSSQAPKLLFHYYDKDFNNEADTPDNFQSRRPNTSFCFLDIRSPGLGDTAMYLCATSRVRETQFFGPGTRLTVL.

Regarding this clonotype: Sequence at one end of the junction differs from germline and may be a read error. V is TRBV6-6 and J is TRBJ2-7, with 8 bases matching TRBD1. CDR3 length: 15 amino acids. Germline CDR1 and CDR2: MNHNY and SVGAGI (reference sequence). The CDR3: CTSSYSIGQGYEQYF. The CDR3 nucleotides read TGTACCAGCAGTTACTCGATAGGACAGGGCTACGAGCAGTACTTC.

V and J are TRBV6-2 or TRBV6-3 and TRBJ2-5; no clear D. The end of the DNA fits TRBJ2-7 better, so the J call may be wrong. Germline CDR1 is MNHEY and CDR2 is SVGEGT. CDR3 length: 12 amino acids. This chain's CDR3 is CASSYTRTEQYF. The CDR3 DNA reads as TGTGCCAGCAGTTACACTCGGACCGAGCAGTACTTC.

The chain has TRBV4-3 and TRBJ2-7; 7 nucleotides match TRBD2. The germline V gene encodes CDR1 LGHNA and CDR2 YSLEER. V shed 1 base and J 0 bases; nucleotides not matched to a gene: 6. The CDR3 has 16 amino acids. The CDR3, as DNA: TGCGCCAGCAGCCAAGCAGCCCGGGACTACTCCTACGAGCAGTACTTC. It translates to CASSQAARDYSYEQYF.

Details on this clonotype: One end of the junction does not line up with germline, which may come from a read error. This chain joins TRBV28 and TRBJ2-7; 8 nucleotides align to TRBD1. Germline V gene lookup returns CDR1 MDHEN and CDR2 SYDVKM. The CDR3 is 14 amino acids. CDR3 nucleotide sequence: TGTGCCAGCAGAGAGACAGGGGTGGCCTACGGGCAGTACTTC. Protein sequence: CASRETGVAYGQYF.

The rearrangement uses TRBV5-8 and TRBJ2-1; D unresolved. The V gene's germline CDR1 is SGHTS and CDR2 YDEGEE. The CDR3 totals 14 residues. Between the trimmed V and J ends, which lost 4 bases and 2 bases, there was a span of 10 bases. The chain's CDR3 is CASSLDLAYNEQFF. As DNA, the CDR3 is TGTGCCAGCAGCCTGGACCTAGCCTACAATGAGCAGTTCTTC.

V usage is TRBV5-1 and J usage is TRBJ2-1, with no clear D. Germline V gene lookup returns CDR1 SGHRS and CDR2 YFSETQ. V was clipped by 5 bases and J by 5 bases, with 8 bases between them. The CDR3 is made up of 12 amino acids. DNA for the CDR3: TGCGCCAGCAGTAATACCAACAATGAGCAGTTCTTC. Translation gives CASSNTNNEQFF.

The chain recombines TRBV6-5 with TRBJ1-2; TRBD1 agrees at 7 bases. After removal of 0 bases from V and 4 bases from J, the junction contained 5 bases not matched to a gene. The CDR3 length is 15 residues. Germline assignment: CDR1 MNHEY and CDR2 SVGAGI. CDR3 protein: CASSYSVTGSYGYTF. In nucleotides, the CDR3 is TGTGCCAGCAGTTACTCTGTGACAGGGTCCTATGGCTACACCTTC.

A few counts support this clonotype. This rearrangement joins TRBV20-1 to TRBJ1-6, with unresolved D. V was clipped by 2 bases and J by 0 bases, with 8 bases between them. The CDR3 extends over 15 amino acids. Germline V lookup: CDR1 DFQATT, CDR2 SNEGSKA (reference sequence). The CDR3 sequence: CSARLDVSYNSPLHF. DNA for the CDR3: TGCAGTGCTAGACTCGACGTCTCCTATAATTCACCCCTCCACTTT.

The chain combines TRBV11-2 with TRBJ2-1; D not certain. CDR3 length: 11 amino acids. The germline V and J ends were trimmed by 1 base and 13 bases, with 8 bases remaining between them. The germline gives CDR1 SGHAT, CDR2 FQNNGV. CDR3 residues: CASSLGFLQFF. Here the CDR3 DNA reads TGTGCCAGCAGCTTAGGATTTCTCCAGTTCTTC. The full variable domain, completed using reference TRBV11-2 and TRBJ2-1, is EAGVAQSPRYKIIEKRQSVAFWCNPISGHATLYWYQQILGQGPKLLIQFQNNGVVDDSQLPKDRFSAERLKGVDSTLKIQPAKLEDSAVYLCASSLGFLQFFGPGTRLTVL.

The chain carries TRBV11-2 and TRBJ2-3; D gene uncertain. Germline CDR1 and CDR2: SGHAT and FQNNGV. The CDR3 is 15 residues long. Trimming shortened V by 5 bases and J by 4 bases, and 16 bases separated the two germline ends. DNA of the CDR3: TGTGCCAGCAGCCCGGGTAGTCGCTCCGCAGATACGCAGTATTTT. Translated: CASSPGSRSADTQYF.

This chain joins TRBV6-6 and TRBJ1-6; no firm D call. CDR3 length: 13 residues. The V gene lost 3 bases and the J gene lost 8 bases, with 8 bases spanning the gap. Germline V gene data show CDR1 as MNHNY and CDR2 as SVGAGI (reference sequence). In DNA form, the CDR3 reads TGTGCCAGCAGTTATTCACTCGATTCACCCCTCCACTTT. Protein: CASSYSLDSPLHF.

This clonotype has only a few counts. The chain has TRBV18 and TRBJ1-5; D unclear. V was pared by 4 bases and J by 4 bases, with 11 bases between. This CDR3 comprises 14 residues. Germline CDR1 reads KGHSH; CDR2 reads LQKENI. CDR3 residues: CASSLWAANQPQHF. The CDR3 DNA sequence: TGTGCCAGCTCACTTTGGGCAGCAAATCAGCCCCAGCATTTT.

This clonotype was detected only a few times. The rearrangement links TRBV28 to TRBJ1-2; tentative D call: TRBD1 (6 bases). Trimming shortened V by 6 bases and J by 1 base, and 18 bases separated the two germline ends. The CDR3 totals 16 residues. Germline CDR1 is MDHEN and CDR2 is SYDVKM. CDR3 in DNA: TGTGCCAGCAGCAGACATGGGACATCCGATAACTATGGCTACACCTTC. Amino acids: CASSRHGTSDNYGYTF.

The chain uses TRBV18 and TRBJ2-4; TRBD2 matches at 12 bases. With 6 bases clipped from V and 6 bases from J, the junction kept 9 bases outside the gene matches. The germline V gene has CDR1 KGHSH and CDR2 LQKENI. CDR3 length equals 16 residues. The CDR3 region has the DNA TGTGCCAGCTCGCGTACCCCGGGACTAGCGGGAAACATTCAGTACTTC. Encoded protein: CASSRTPGLAGNIQYF.

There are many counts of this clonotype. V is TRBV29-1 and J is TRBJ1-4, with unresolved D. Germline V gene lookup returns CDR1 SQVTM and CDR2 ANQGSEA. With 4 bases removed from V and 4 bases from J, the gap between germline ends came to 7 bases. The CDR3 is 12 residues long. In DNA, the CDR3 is TGCAGCGTTGGCCAGCGTAATGAAAAACTGTTTTTT. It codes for CSVGQRNEKLFF.

This CDR3 is CASSSPRTGDYEQYF. The CDR3 nucleotides are TGTGCCAGCAGTAGCCCCAGGACAGGGGACTACGAGCAGTACTTC. The chain combines TRBV12-3 or TRBV12-4 with TRBJ2-7; 9 positions agree with TRBD1. The CDR3 length is 15 residues. The trim removed 5 bases at V and 3 bases at J, leaving 8 bases unmatched.